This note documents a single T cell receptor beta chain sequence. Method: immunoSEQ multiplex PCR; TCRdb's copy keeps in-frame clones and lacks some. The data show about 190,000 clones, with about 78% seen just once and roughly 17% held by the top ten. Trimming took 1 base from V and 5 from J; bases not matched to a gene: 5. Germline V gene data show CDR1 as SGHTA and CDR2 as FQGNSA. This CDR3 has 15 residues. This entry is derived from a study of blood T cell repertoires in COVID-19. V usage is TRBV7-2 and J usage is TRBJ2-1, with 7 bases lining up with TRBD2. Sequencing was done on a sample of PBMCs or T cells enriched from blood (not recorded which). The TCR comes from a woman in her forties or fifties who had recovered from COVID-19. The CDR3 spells CASSLGGSRNNEQFF. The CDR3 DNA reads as TGTGCCAGCAGCTTAGGCGGGAGCAGGAACAATGAGCAGTTCTTC.